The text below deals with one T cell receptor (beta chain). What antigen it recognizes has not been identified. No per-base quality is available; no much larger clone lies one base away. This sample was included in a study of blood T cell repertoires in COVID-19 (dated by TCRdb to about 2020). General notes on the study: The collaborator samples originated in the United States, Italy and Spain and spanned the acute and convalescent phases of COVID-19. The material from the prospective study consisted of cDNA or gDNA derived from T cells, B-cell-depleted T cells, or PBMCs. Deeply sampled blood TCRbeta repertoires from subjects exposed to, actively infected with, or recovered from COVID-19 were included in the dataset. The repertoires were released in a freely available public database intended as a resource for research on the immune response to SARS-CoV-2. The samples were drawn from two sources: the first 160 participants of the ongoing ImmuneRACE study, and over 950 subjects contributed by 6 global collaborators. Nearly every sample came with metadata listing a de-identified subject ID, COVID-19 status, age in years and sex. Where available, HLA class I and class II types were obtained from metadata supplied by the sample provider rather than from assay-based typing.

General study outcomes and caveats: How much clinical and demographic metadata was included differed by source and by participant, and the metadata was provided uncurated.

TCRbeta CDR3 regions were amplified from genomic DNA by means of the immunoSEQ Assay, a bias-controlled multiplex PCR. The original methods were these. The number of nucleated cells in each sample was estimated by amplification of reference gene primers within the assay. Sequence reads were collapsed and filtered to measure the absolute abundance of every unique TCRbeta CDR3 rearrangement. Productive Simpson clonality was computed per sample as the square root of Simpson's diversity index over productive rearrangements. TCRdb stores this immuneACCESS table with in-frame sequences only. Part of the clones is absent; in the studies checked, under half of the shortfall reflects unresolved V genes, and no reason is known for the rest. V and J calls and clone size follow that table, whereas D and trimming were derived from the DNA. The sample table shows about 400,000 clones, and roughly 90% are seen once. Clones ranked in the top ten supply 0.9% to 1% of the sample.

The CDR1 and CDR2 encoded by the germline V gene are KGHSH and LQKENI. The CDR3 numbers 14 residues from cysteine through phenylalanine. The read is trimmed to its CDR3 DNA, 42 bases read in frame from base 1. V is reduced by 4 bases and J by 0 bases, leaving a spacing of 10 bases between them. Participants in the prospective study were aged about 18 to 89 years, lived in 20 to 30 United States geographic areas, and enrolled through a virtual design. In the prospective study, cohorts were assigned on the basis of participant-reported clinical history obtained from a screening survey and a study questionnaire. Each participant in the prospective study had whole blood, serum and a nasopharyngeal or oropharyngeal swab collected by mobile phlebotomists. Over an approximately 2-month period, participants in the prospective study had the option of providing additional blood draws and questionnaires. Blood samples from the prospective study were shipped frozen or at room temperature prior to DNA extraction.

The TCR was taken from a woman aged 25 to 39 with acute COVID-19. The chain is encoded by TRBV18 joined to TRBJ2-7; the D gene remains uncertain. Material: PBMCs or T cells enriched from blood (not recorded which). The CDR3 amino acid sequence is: CASSRAGSSYEQYF. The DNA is TGTGCCAGCTCACGAGCCGGTAGCTCCTACGAGCAGTACTTC.